The present entry profiles one T cell receptor beta chain with its context. The antigen remains undetermined. This sample was included in a study of cytomegalovirus exposure and HLA in healthy donors. Study results and caveats: In vitro work confirmed that three CMV-associated chains recognize CMV antigens. The classifier reportedly diagnosed cytomegalovirus status with high specificity and sensitivity. The authors listed 150 to 200 TCR beta chains as cytomegalovirus-associated.

V shed 6 bases and J 3 bases; nucleotides not matched to a gene: 7. CDR3 length equals 15 residues. The germline CDR1 and CDR2 sequences are MNHNY and SVGAGI (reference sequence). TCRdb's table, derived via immunoSEQ multiplex PCR, lists solely in-frame clones and lacks some. Of almost 200,000 clones in the sample, about 81% were seen once. The sequencing input was PBMCs. The clonotype originates from a young woman in good health and CMV-seronegative. V gene TRBV6-6 combines with J gene TRBJ1-2, with 10 bases matching TRBD1. The CDR3 sequence is CASRPGQGSDYGYTF. The CDR3 nucleotides are TGTGCCAGCAGGCCGGGACAGGGGAGCGACTATGGCTACACCTTC.